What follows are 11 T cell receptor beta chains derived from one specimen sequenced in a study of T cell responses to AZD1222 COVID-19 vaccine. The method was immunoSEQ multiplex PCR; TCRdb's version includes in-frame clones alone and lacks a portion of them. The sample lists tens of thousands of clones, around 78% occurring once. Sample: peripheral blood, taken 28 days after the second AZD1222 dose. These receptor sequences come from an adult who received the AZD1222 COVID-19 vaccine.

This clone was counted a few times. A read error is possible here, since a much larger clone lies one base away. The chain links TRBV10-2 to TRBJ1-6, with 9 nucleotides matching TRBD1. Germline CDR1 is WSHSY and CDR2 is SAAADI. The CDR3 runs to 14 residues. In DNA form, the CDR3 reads TGCCCCAGCAGTGGACAGGGGATAACTTCACCCCTCCACTTT. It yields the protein CPSSGQGITSPLHF.

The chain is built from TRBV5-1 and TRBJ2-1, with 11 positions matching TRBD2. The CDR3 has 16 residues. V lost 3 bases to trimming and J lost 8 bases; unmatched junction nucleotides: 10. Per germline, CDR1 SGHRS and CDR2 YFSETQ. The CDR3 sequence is CASSSLGLAGGYEQFF. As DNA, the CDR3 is TGCGCCAGCAGCTCGCTCGGGCTAGCGGGGGGTTATGAGCAGTTCTTC.

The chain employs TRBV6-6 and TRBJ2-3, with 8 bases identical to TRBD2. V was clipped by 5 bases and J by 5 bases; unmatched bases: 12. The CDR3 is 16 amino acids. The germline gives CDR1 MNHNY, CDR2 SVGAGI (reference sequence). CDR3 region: CASSPGGGKAIDTQYF. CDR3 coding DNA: TGTGCCAGCAGTCCCGGCGGGGGGAAGGCAATAGATACGCAGTATTTT.

The CDR3 loop is CASSSQRFPRAGGQYEQYF. As DNA, the CDR3 is TGTGCCAGCAGCTCCCAACGGTTCCCGCGAGCGGGGGGGCAGTACGAGCAGTACTTC. The V and J genes are TRBV11-2 and TRBJ2-7; 10 bases are shared with TRBD2. Losses at the gene ends were 4 bases for V and 4 bases for J; bases not matched to a gene: 19. This CDR3 contains 19 residues. Germline V gene lookup returns CDR1 SGHAT and CDR2 FQNNGV.

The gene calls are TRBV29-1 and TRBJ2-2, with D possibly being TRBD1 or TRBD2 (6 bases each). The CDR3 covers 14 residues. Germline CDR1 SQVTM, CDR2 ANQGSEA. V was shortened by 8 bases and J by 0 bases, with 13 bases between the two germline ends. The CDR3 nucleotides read TGCAGCATACGGGGGCAGGCGAACACCGGGGAGCTGTTTTTT. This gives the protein CSIRGQANTGELFF.

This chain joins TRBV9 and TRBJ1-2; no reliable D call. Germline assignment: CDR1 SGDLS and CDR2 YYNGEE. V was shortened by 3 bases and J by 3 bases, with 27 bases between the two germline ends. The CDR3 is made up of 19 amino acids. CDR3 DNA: TGTGCCAGCAGCGCGGAGGTAGGACGGACCCGCTGGTATGACTATGGCTACACCTTC. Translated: CASSAEVGRTRWYDYGYTF.

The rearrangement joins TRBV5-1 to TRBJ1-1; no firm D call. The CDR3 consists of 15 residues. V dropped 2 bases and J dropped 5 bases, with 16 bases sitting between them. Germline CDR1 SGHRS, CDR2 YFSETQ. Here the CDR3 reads CASSFLGSGETEAFF. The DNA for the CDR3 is TGCGCCAGCAGCTTCCTGGGGAGTGGCGAAACTGAAGCTTTCTTT.

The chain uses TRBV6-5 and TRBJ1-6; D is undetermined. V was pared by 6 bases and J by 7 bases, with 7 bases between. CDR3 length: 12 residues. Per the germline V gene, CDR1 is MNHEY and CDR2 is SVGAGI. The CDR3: CASSGRNSPLHF. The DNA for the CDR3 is TGTGCCAGCAGCGGACGAAATTCACCCCTCCACTTT.

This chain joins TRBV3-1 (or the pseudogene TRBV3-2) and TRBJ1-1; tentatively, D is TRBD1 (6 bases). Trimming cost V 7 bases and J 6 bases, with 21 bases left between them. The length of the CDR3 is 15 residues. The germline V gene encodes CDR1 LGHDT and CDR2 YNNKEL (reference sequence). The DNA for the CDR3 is TGTGCCAGCACCAGTGGGGGGGGCGCTGGGTCTGAAGCTTTCTTT. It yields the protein CASTSGGGAGSEAFF.

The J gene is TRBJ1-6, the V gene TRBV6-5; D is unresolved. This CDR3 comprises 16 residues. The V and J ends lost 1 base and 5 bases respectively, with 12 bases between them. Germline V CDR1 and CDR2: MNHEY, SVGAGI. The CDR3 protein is CASSYYQSSNNSPLHF. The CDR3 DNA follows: TGTGCCAGCAGTTACTACCAGTCTTCGAATAATTCACCCCTCCACTTT.

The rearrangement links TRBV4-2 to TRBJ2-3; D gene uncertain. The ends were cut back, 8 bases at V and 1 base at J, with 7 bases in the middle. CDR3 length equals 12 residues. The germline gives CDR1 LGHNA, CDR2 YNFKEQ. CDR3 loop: CASVDGTDTQYF. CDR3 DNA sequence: TGTGCCAGCGTCGACGGCACAGATACGCAGTATTTT.